The 20 T cell receptor beta chains presented below share a single source sample, sequenced in a study of cytomegalovirus exposure and HLA in healthy donors. The PCR employed 60 Vbeta primers together with 13 Jbeta primers. Profiled with immunoSEQ multiplex PCR; TCRdb holds only in-frame clones, not every one. The sample yields approximately 220,000 clones, roughly 83% seen once. Sequencing was performed on PBMCs. These receptors were obtained from a girl aged 5-17 years in good health and CMV-seronegative.

The rearrangement joins TRBV19 to TRBJ2-7; the D is unclear. The CDR3 is made up of 11 amino acids. Germline lookup yields CDR1 LNHDA and CDR2 SQIVND (reference sequence). V gave up 6 bases and J gave up 5 bases, with 8 bases separating them. This CDR3 is CASRAHNEQYF. In DNA form, the CDR3 reads TGTGCCAGTAGGGCCCACAACGAGCAGTACTTC. Complete variable domain (other parts from reference TRBV19 and TRBJ2-7): DGGITQSPKYLFRKEGQNVTLSCEQNLNHDAMYWYRQDPGQGLRLIYYSQIVNDFQKGDIAEGYSVSREKKESFPLTVTSAQKNPTAFYLCASRAHNEQYFGPGTRLTVT.

The rearrangement uses TRBV30 and TRBJ2-1; 7 positions agree with TRBD2. This CDR3 contains 14 residues. Germline values: CDR1 GTSNPN, CDR2 SVGIG (reference sequence). V lost 3 bases to trimming and J lost 6 bases; unmatched junction nucleotides: 8. The CDR3 DNA is TGTGCCTGGAGATCTAGCGGAGGCTCCAATGAGCAGTTCTTC. It encodes CAWRSSGGSNEQFF.

The rearrangement joins TRBV27 to TRBJ2-3, with TRBD2 identical over 8 bases. There are 17 residues in the CDR3. The junction had 13 bases not matched to a gene; V was cut back by 7 bases and J by 1 base. Germline CDR1 reads MNHEY; CDR2 reads SMNVEV (reference sequence). This CDR3 is CASTPNWGAGGTDTQYF. The CDR3 nucleotides are TGTGCCAGCACCCCTAATTGGGGAGCGGGGGGCACAGATACGCAGTATTTT.

The CDR3 sequence: CASRGGPSGSYEQYF. The CDR3 bases are TGTGCCAGCCGCGGCGGCCCTAGCGGCTCCTACGAGCAGTACTTC. J is TRBJ2-7 and V is TRBV28; TRBD2 matches 7 bases. Germline V gene data show CDR1 as MDHEN and CDR2 as SYDVKM. CDR3 size: 15 residues. Trimming took 8 bases from V and 0 from J; bases not matched to a gene: 10.

J is TRBJ2-1 and V is TRBV15; no firm D call. The CDR3 runs to 11 residues. CDR1 and CDR2 from the germline V gene are LNHNV and YYDKDF (reference sequence). CDR3 in DNA: TGTGCGACTTCCTCATACAATGAGCAGTTCTTC. This codes for CATSSYNEQFF.

V is TRBV6-6 and J is TRBJ1-4; D possibly corresponds to TRBD1 (6 bases). Looked up from germline, CDR1 is MNHNY and CDR2 is SVGAGI (reference sequence). The CDR3 is 14 amino acids. V was cut by 6 bases and J by 2 bases, with 10 bases left in between. The CDR3 DNA reads as TGTGCCAGCAGCTACAGGGAGACTAATGAAAAACTGTTTTTT. Protein product: CASSYRETNEKLFF.

The V call is TRBV7-9, the J call TRBJ1-4; the D gene is possibly TRBD1 (6 bases). The CDR3 is made up of 16 amino acids. V lost 0 bases and J lost 3, with 11 bases in between. Per germline, CDR1 SEHNR and CDR2 FQNEAQ (reference sequence). The CDR3 reads CASSLARGPANEKLFF. DNA for the CDR3: TGTGCCAGCAGCTTAGCGCGGGGGCCGGCTAATGAAAAACTGTTTTTT.

The chain employs TRBV28 and TRBJ1-2, with 7 bases fitting TRBD1. CDR3 length: 17 residues. The junction had 15 bases not matched to a gene; V was cut back by 3 bases and J by 5 bases. Germline lookup yields CDR1 MDHEN and CDR2 SYDVKM. CDR3 protein: CASSFKGWGRGPYGYTF. The CDR3 DNA sequence: TGTGCCAGCAGTTTCAAGGGGTGGGGTAGGGGGCCTTATGGCTACACCTTC.

CDR3 amino acids: CASSHDRGNEQYF. The CDR3 nucleotides read TGTGCCAGCAGCCACGACAGGGGTAACGAGCAGTACTTC. The chain joins TRBV11-2 to TRBJ2-7, with TRBD1 identical over 8 bases. Germline values: CDR1 SGHAT, CDR2 FQNNGV. V gave up 5 bases and J gave up 5 bases; unmatched junction bases: 5. The CDR3 spans 13 residues.

The J gene is TRBJ2-6, the V gene TRBV28; tentative D call: TRBD1 (5 bases). Germline CDR1 is MDHEN and CDR2 is SYDVKM. This CDR3 contains 13 residues. Trimming took off 8 bases at V and 2 bases at J, with 7 bases between the two ends. CDR3 residues: CASGRAGANVLTF. The CDR3 DNA reads TGTGCCAGCGGCAGGGCTGGGGCCAACGTCCTGACTTTC.

The gene calls are TRBV7-2 and TRBJ2-5, with D possibly TRBD2 on 5 matching bases. The DNA end lines up better with TRBJ2-7; the J call may be wrong. The V gene's germline CDR1 is SGHTA and CDR2 FQGNSA. The CDR3 extends over 12 amino acids. This chain's CDR3 is CASSSDLGEQYF. As DNA, the CDR3 is TGTGCCAGCAGCTCGGACTTGGGCGAGCAGTACTTC.

V usage is TRBV30 and J usage is TRBJ1-1, with D possibly being TRBD1 (6 bases). V was trimmed by 6 bases and J by 2 bases, leaving 10 bases between them. Germline loops: CDR1 GTSNPN, CDR2 SVGIG (reference sequence). This CDR3 spans 12 amino acids. As DNA, the CDR3 is TGTGCCTGCACAGGGATTAACACTGAAGCTTTCTTT. Translation gives CACTGINTEAFF.

This sequence joins TRBV10-3 and TRBJ2-5; TRBD2 matches 13 bases. The germline CDR1 and CDR2 sequences are ENHRY and SYGVKD. The CDR3 covers 15 residues. V lost 4 bases and J lost 5; bases outside the gene matches: 4. The CDR3 loop reads CAISGTSGSIETQYF. The CDR3 DNA reads as TGTGCCATCAGTGGGACTAGCGGGAGTATCGAGACCCAGTACTTC.

This clone appeared a few times. The gene calls are TRBV15 and TRBJ2-1; TRBD1 might be the D (5 bases). This CDR3 has 17 amino acids. Germline CDR1 and CDR2: LNHNV and YYDKDF (reference sequence). V lost 1 base and J lost 0, with 13 bases in between. CDR3 nucleotides: TGTGCCACCAGCAGAGGAGAAAGCGACAGCTCCTACAATGAGCAGTTCTTC. Amino acids: CATSRGESDSSYNEQFF.

This chain uses TRBV7-2 with TRBJ1-6, with 9 bases that match TRBD1. The trim removed 5 bases at V and 10 bases at J, leaving 12 bases unmatched. Looked up from germline, CDR1 is SGHTA and CDR2 is FQGNSA. The CDR3 runs to 16 residues. CDR3 bases: TGTGCCAGCAGCCAAATAGGGACAGGGCTACGGTCACCCCTCCACTTT. This sequence encodes CASSQIGTGLRSPLHF.

V and J are TRBV4-3 and TRBJ2-7, with 7 bases identical to TRBD1. The ends lost 0 bases at V and 2 bases at J; junction bases unmatched: 10. Germline CDR1 and CDR2: LGHNA and YSLEER. This CDR3 contains 17 residues. The CDR3 nucleotides read TGCGCCAGCAGCCAAGAGTTTACGATAGACAGGGCCTACGAGCAGTACTTC. It codes for CASSQEFTIDRAYEQYF.

The V gene is TRBV27, the J gene TRBJ1-2; 8 bases map to TRBD1. With 2 bases clipped from V and 4 bases from J, the junction kept 6 bases outside the gene matches. The CDR3 is 15 amino acids. Germline CDR1 reads MNHEY; CDR2 reads SMNVEV (reference sequence). CDR3 coding DNA: TGTGCCAGCAGTTTAACACCGGGACAGGTCTATGGCTACACCTTC. The encoded protein is CASSLTPGQVYGYTF.

V usage is TRBV27 and J usage is TRBJ2-7; D is unresolved. V lost 6 bases and J lost 3, with 18 bases in between. Germline values: CDR1 MNHEY, CDR2 SMNVEV (reference sequence). The CDR3 covers 15 residues. For the CDR3, the DNA is TGTGCCAGCAGAACAAAAGCACTTCTAGGCTACGAGCAGTACTTC. Amino acid sequence: CASRTKALLGYEQYF.

The chain has TRBV5-4 and TRBJ2-7; 7 positions match TRBD2. This CDR3 spans 15 amino acids. Looked up from germline, CDR1 is SGHNT and CDR2 is YYREEE (reference sequence). The junction had 9 bases not matched to a gene; V was cut back by 4 bases and J by 2 bases. This CDR3 reads CASSPAGVITYEQYF. The CDR3 bases are TGTGCCAGCAGCCCCGCGGGGGTGATCACCTACGAGCAGTACTTC.

This chain links TRBV30 with TRBJ2-5; tentative D call: TRBD1 (5 bases). With the DNA end fitting TRBJ2-7 better, the J assignment may be wrong. The CDR3 has 14 amino acids. In germline, CDR1 is GTSNPN, CDR2 SVGIG (reference sequence). CDR3 loop: CAWDRAWGRTEQYF. CDR3 DNA: TGTGCCTGGGACCGCGCATGGGGCCGAACCGAGCAGTACTTC.